The sequence of this TCR beta chain was determined in a study of graft-versus-host responses after intestinal transplantation. Study-level information: Recipients had multivisceral, liver-intestinal, or isolated intestinal transplants. All recipients were given anti-thymocyte globulin induction, and tacrolimus and steroids were then administered for approximately 3 years. General study results and limits: Recipient bone marrow held GvH clones, some seen earlier in ileum or blood.

Assay: immunoSEQ multiplex PCR; the TCRdb copy retains only in-frame clones and omits some. The data show around 120,000 clones, 90% seen once. A word on this clone: Its antigen remains unidentified.

The length of the CDR3 is 16 residues. CDR1 is SGHTA, CDR2 FQGNSA, per germline. Trimming cost V 5 bases and J 0 bases, with 14 bases left between them. The sequence was collected from a human donor who received an intestinal transplant. Here the sequenced sample was unstimulated CD4+ T cells sorted from spleen or lymph node cells, taken before intestinal transplant. This chain joins TRBV7-2 and TRBJ1-3; tentatively, D is TRBD1 (6 bases). DNA for the CDR3: TGTGCCAGCAGCCCGGACAGTGGCCGCTCTGGAAACACCATATATTTT. It encodes CASSPDSGRSGNTIYF.